This passage covers 19 T cell receptor beta chains from one sample sequenced in a study of cytomegalovirus exposure and HLA in healthy donors. This PCR relied on a set of 60 Vbeta primers and 13 Jbeta primers. Produced via immunoSEQ multiplex PCR; TCRdb's table is partial and in-frame only. The top ten hold about 35% of the sample, which has under 70,000 clones, 70% to 75% seen once. Sample: PBMCs. The receptors originated from a man in his forties in good health and CMV-seropositive.

V gene TRBV27 combines with J gene TRBJ1-1, with 11 bases matching TRBD1. In germline, CDR1 is MNHEY, CDR2 SMNVEV (reference sequence). The CDR3 totals 15 residues. V shed 6 bases, J shed 1 base, and the junction held 4 bases outside the gene matches. CDR3 DNA: TGTGCCAGCAGCTGGACAGGGGGCCCGAACACTGAAGCTTTCTTT. It codes for CASSWTGGPNTEAFF.

By share of the sample, this clone is medium-sized. The junction shows a germline mismatch at one end, possibly a read error. This chain joins TRBV5-1 and TRBJ2-7; TRBD2 agrees at 7 bases. Germline V gene data show CDR1 as SGHRS and CDR2 as YFSETQ. The CDR3 sequence is 12 residues long. This CDR3 reads CASNLGGDEQYF. CDR3 nucleotides: TGCGCCAGCAACTTGGGGGGGGACGAGCAGTACTTC.

The sample holds one count of this clone. The chain joins TRBV18 to TRBJ2-1; perhaps TRBD1 as D (6 bases). The V gene's germline CDR1 is KGHSH and CDR2 LQKENI. This CDR3 has 12 residues. Trimming stripped 8 bases from V and 3 bases from J, with 8 bases between. The CDR3 bases are TGTGCCAGCGGACAGTTCTACAATGAGCAGTTCTTC. This codes for CASGQFYNEQFF.

This clone was recorded only once. This rearrangement joins TRBV6-5 to TRBJ1-2, with D possibly matching TRBD1 (6 bases). The CDR3 runs 15 residues. V was cut by 5 bases and J by 2 bases, with 15 bases left in between. Per the germline V gene, CDR1 is MNHEY and CDR2 is SVGAGI. The CDR3 nucleotides are TGTGCCAGCAGTAGAACCGGGACAAGCAACTATGGCTACACCTTC. It translates to CASSRTGTSNYGYTF.

This chain connects TRBV7-6 to TRBJ1-4; TRBD1 matches 11 bases. This CDR3 is built from 18 residues. CDR1 and CDR2 from the germline V gene are SGHVS and FNYEAQ. Trimming took 5 bases from V and 5 from J; bases not matched to a gene: 13. CDR3 loop: CASSLPPGQGVRNEKLFF. The CDR3, as DNA: TGTGCCAGCAGCCTACCCCCGGGACAGGGGGTGAGGAATGAAAAACTGTTTTTT.

This clone was recorded once. The chain couples TRBV5-1 to TRBJ2-2, with TRBD2 matching over 14 bases. The CDR3 extends over 18 amino acids. Germline assignment: CDR1 SGHRS and CDR2 YFSETQ. V lost 3 bases, J lost 2 bases, and 6 bases stayed unmatched. The CDR3 bases are TGCGCCAGCAGCTGGAAGACTAGCGGGGGGGATAACACCGGGGAGCTGTTTTTT. This gives the protein CASSWKTSGGDNTGELFF.

The chain couples TRBV9 to TRBJ1-3, with 11 bases aligning to TRBD1. Germline V gene lookup returns CDR1 SGDLS and CDR2 YYNGEE. The CDR3 spans 15 residues. The V gene end was trimmed by 3 bases and the J gene end by 7 bases; junction bases not matched to a gene: 6. The CDR3 region is CASSARTGGMNTIYF. The CDR3 nucleotides are TGTGCCAGCAGCGCCCGGACAGGGGGCATGAACACCATATATTTT.

The chain recombines TRBV29-1 with TRBJ2-5; 7 bases fit TRBD2. Germline CDR1 and CDR2: SQVTM and ANQGSEA. V lost 3 bases and J lost 5; bases outside the gene matches: 15. CDR3 length equals 16 residues. CDR3 sequence: CSVDGVGAGLEETQYF. The CDR3 DNA reads TGCAGCGTTGACGGGGTGGGAGCGGGGTTGGAGGAGACCCAGTACTTC. The entire variable domain, with the rest obtained from reference TRBV29-1 and TRBJ2-5, is as follows: SAVISQKPSRDICQRGTSLTIQCQVDSQVTMMFWYRQQPGQSLTLIATANQGSEATYESGFVIDKFPISRPNLTFSTLTVSNMSPEDSSIYLCSVDGVGAGLEETQYFGPGTRLLVL.

The genes are TRBV11-2 and TRBJ2-1, with a possible D match to TRBD2 (6 bases). V lost 4 bases, J lost 12 bases, and 16 bases lay in between. From germline, CDR1 is SGHAT and CDR2 FQNNGV. The CDR3 runs 13 residues. In DNA form, the CDR3 reads TGTGCCAGCAGCTCCTACTCCGGGACTTGGCAGTTCTTC. This translates into CASSSYSGTWQFF.

The chain links TRBV13 to TRBJ2-3; a weak D match, TRBD1 (6 bases). Germline V gene data show CDR1 as PRHDT and CDR2 as FYEKMQ (reference sequence). The CDR3 runs to 15 residues. V lost 5 bases, J lost 4 bases, and 16 bases lay in between. The CDR3 here is CASSPKQGEADTQYF. CDR3 nucleotides: TGTGCCAGCAGCCCGAAACAGGGTGAAGCAGATACGCAGTATTTT.

This chain connects TRBV25-1 to TRBJ1-4; perhaps TRBD1 as D (6 bases). Germline CDR1 MGHDK, CDR2 SYGVNS. CDR3 length: 14 residues. Trimming left V 2 bases short and J 4 bases short, with 8 bases between. Written as DNA, the CDR3 is TGTGCCAGCAGTGAACAGGGGAATAATGAAAAACTGTTTTTT. Its protein product is CASSEQGNNEKLFF.

The chain is built from TRBV15 and TRBJ1-1; D not resolved. V was cut by 3 bases and J by 4 bases, with 12 bases left in between. The CDR3 spans 14 residues. Looked up from germline, CDR1 is LNHNV and CDR2 is YYDKDF (reference sequence). CDR3 protein: CATSRITESTEAFF. As DNA, the CDR3 is TGTGCCACCAGCAGGATCACAGAGAGCACTGAAGCTTTCTTT.

This clone was observed a handful of times. The V and J genes are TRBV20-1 and TRBJ2-5; D call uncertain. This CDR3 is 11 amino acids long. Germline V lookup: CDR1 DFQATT, CDR2 SNEGSKA (reference sequence). The CDR3 DNA is TGCACCCTATTAAGACAAGAGACCCAGTACTTC. Translated: CTLLRQETQYF.

The V gene is TRBV18, the J gene TRBJ2-7, with no clear D. V lost 4 bases and J 6 bases, leaving 13 bases between the germline ends. CDR1 is KGHSH and CDR2 is LQKENI in the germline V gene. This CDR3 contains 13 residues. CDR3: CASSRQMLSEQYF. CDR3 bases: TGTGCCAGCTCACGTCAAATGTTGAGCGAGCAGTACTTC.

The V and J genes are TRBV4-2 and TRBJ2-5; maybe TRBD1 (6 bases). This CDR3 contains 16 residues. Germline CDR1 LGHNA, CDR2 YNFKEQ. V lost 0 bases and J 2 bases, leaving 13 bases between the germline ends. CDR3 DNA: TGTGCCAGCAGCCAAGATCGAAGGGGGAAGCAAGAGACCCAGTACTTC. Translating gives CASSQDRRGKQETQYF.

This clone showed up just once. The J gene is TRBJ1-6, the V gene TRBV5-6; the match to TRBD1 covers 8 bases. The CDR3 sequence is 16 residues long. J gave up 0 bases and V 4 bases, and 3 bases lay outside the gene matches. Germline CDR1 reads SGHDT; CDR2 reads YYEEEE. As DNA, the CDR3 is TGTGCCAGCAGCCGGGACAGGAGCTCCTATAATTCACCCCTCCACTTT. It encodes CASSRDRSSYNSPLHF.

J is TRBJ1-6 and V is TRBV9; 7 bases line up with TRBD1. The CDR3 length is 15 residues. From germline, CDR1 is SGDLS and CDR2 YYNGEE. V trimming: 4 bases; J trimming: 7 bases; junction bases outside the gene matches: 8. CDR3 sequence reads: CASSRRTGSNSPLHF. CDR3 coding DNA: TGTGCCAGCAGCCGACGGACAGGATCCAATTCACCCCTCCACTTT.

J is TRBJ2-7 and V is TRBV5-4, with D perhaps matching TRBD2 (5 bases). This CDR3 comprises 15 residues. Per the germline V gene, CDR1 is SGHNT and CDR2 is YYREEE (reference sequence). The V and J ends lost 4 bases and 4 bases respectively, with 18 bases between them. DNA for the CDR3: TGTGCCAGCAGCCCCGGGGTCCAGGAAAGATACGAGCAGTACTTC. Translating it yields CASSPGVQERYEQYF. The full variable domain, with the rest looked up from reference TRBV5-4 and TRBJ2-7, is ETGVTQSPTHLIKTRGQQVTLRCSSQSGHNTVSWYQQALGQGPQFIFQYYREEENGRGNFPPRFSGLQFPNYSSELNVNALELDDSALYLCASSPGVQERYEQYFGPGTRLTVT.

V gene TRBV7-9 combines with J gene TRBJ1-2; D call uncertain. The CDR3 extends over 12 amino acids. Trimming took 4 bases from V and 8 from J, leaving 11 bases between them. Germline CDR1 and CDR2: SEHNR and FQNEAQ (reference sequence). CDR3 amino acids: CASSSGVGGYTF. The CDR3 DNA reads TGTGCCAGCAGCTCCGGGGTAGGGGGCTACACCTTC.